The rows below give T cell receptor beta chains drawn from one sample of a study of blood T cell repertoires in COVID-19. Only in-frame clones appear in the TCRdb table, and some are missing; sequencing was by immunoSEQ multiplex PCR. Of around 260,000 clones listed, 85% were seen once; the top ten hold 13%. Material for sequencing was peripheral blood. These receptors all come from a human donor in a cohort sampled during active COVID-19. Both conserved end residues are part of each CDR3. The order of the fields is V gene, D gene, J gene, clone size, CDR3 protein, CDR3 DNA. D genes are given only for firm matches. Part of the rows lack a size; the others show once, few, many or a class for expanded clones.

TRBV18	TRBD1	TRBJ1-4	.	CASSGTANEKLFF	TGTGCCAGCTCCGGGACAGCTAATGAAAAACTGTTTTTT
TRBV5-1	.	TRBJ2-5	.	CASSLGRRSVVETQYF	TGCGCCAGCAGCTTGGGACGTCGGAGTGTGGTCGAGACCCAGTACTTC
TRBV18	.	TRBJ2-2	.	CTSSFRENGELFF	TGTACCAGCTCGTTCAGGGAAAACGGGGAGCTGTTTTTT
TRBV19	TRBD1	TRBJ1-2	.	CASSMGQGTYGYTF	TGTGCCAGTAGTATGGGACAGGGGACGTATGGCTACACCTTC
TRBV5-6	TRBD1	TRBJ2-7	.	CASSLNGRGNEQYF	TGTGCCAGCAGCTTGAACGGCAGGGGGAACGAGCAGTACTTC
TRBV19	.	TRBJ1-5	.	CASSLPARVRSQPQHF	TGTGCCAGTAGTCTACCCGCCAGGGTTAGAAGTCAGCCCCAGCATTTT
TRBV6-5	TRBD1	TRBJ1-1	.	CASGLWTGDFTEAFF	TGTGCCAGCGGGCTGTGGACAGGGGATTTCACTGAAGCTTTCTTT
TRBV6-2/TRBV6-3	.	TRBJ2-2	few	CASSFTNTGELFF	TGTGCCAGCAGTTTTACGAACACCGGGGAGCTGTTTTTT
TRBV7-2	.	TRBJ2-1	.	CASSLELSQGREQFF	TGTGCCAGCAGCTTAGAGCTATCGCAGGGAAGGGAGCAGTTCTTC
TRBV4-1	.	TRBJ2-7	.	CASSQVISGYEQYF	TGCGCCAGCAGCCAAGTAATCTCCGGGTACGAGCAGTACTTC
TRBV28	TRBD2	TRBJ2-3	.	CASSLLAGGSTDTQYF	TGTGCCAGCAGTTTATTAGCGGGAGGGAGCACAGATACGCAGTATTTT
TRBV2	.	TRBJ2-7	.	CAFRDFKVFEQYF	TGTGCCTTCCGGGACTTCAAAGTGTTCGAGCAGTACTTC
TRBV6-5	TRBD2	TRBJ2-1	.	CASTKTSGLGEQFF	TGTGCCAGCACCAAGACTAGCGGGCTTGGTGAGCAGTTCTTC
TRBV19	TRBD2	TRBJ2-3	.	CASSPGTSEDTQYF	TGTGCCAGTAGTCCCGGGACTAGTGAAGATACGCAGTATTTT
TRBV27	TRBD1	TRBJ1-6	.	CASSLSGTGAETLHF	TGTGCCAGCAGTTTATCTGGGACAGGGGCTGAAACCCTCCACTTT
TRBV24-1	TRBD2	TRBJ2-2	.	CATSDSAGRGVTGELFF	TGTGCCACCAGTGATTCGGCCGGGAGGGGGGTGACCGGGGAGCTGTTTTTT
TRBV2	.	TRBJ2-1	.	CASSLGEASYNEQFF	TGTGCCAGCAGCTTAGGGGAGGCCTCCTACAATGAGCAGTTCTTC
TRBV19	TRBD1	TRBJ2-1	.	CASSTAQGTYNEQFF	TGTGCCAGTAGTACGGCACAGGGGACCTACAATGAGCAGTTCTTC
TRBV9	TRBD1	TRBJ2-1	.	CASSVARGTGGILDEQFF	TGTGCCAGCAGCGTAGCTAGAGGGACAGGGGGCATTTTGGATGAGCAGTTCTTC
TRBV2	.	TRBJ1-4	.	CASRRVIGGEKLFF	TGTGCCAGCAGGAGGGTGATCGGAGGAGAAAAACTGTTTTTT
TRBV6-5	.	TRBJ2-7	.	CASKYGGSSHEQYF	TGTGCCAGCAAGTACGGCGGATCTTCCCACGAGCAGTACTTC
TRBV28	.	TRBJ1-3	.	CASSFFGTQNTIYF	TGTGCCAGCAGTTTTTTTGGGACACAAAACACCATATATTTT
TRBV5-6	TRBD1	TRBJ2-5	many	CASSSSGQGLRETQYF	TGTGCCAGCAGCTCTAGTGGACAGGGGCTACGAGAGACCCAGTACTTC
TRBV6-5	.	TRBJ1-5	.	CASSRQGNQPQHF	TGTGCCAGCAGTCGACAGGGCAATCAGCCCCAGCATTTT
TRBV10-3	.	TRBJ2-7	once	CAISDLTEGFEQYF	TGTGCCATCAGTGATCTGACTGAGGGTTTCGAGCAGTACTTC
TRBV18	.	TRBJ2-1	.	CASSPSNEQFF	TGTGCCAGCTCACCCAGCAATGAGCAGTTCTTC
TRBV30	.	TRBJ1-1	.	CAWNIQGNTEAFF	TGTGCCTGGAATATACAGGGGAACACTGAAGCTTTCTTT
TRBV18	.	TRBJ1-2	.	CASSPRAGDGYTF	TGTGCCAGCTCACCGAGGGCGGGCGATGGCTACACCTTC
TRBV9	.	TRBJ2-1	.	CASSGVGWLGDREQFF	TGTGCCAGCAGCGGAGTAGGGTGGTTGGGAGATCGAGAGCAGTTCTTC
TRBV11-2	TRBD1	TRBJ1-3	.	CASSQWTGVGNTIYF	TGTGCCAGCAGCCAGTGGACAGGGGTCGGAAACACCATATATTTT
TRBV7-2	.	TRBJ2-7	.	CASSPTQGTYEQYF	TGTGCCAGCAGTCCTACACAGGGCACCTACGAGCAGTACTTC
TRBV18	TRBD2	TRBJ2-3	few	CASSPPSGARDTQYF	TGTGCCAGCTCACCACCAAGCGGGGCCCGAGATACGCAGTATTTT
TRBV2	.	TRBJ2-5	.	CASRGGLGRETQYF	TGTGCCAGCAGGGGAGGCTTAGGCCGGGAGACCCAGTACTTC
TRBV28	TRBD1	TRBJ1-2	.	CASSPDWTGRRGYTF	TGTGCCAGCAGTCCCGACTGGACAGGGAGGCGGGGCTACACCTTC
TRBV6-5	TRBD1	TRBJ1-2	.	CASRGQYYGYTF	TGTGCCAGCAGGGGACAGTACTATGGCTACACCTTC
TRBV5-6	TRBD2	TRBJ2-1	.	CASSRQGTSGRYEQFF	TGTGCCAGCAGCCGCCAAGGGACTAGCGGGAGGTATGAGCAGTTCTTC
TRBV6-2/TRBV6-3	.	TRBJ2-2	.	CASSYVRANTGELFF	TGTGCCAGCAGTTACGTGCGGGCGAACACCGGGGAGCTGTTTTTT
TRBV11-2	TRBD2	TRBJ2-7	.	CASSLDPFGISGTEQYF	TGTGCCAGCAGCTTAGATCCGTTCGGGATAAGCGGGACCGAGCAGTACTTC
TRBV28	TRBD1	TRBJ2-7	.	CASSLGGDRASYEQYF	TGTGCCAGCAGTTTGGGTGGGGACAGGGCCTCCTACGAGCAGTACTTC
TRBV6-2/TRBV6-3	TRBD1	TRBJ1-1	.	CASSYGRTGLNTEAFF	TGTGCCAGCAGTTACGGCAGGACAGGGCTGAACACTGAAGCTTTCTTT
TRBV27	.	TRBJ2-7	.	CASSLFDGSLYEQYF	TGTGCCAGCAGTTTGTTCGACGGGAGCCTCTACGAGCAGTACTTC
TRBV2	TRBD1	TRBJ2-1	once	CASSDPGQGKNEQFF	TGTGCCAGCAGTGATCCGGGACAGGGCAAAAATGAGCAGTTCTTC
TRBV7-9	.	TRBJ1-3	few	CASSLIGFSGNTIYF	TGTGCCAGCAGCTTAATCGGTTTCTCTGGAAACACCATATATTTT
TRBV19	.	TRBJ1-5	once	CARADRPYSNQPQHF	TGTGCCAGGGCGGACAGACCTTATAGCAATCAGCCCCAGCATTTT
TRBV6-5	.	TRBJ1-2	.	CASRTGGAYTF	TGTGCCAGCAGGACCGGGGGAGCCTACACCTTC
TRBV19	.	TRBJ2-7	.	CASNPKGTDYEQYF	TGTGCCAGTAACCCCAAGGGGACTGACTACGAGCAGTACTTC
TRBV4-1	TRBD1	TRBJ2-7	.	CASSQIPTGQGLYEQYF	TGCGCCAGCAGCCAAATACCCACCGGACAGGGTCTCTACGAGCAGTACTTC
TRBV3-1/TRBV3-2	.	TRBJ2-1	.	CASSHGLGSPYPLFF	TGTGCCAGCAGCCACGGCCTAGGATCCCCTTATCCGCTGTTCTTC
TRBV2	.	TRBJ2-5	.	CASSDRQETQYF	TGTGCCAGCAGTGACAGACAAGAGACCCAGTACTTC
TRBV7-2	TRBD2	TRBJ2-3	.	CASSLEGSGSGTQYF	TGTGCCAGCAGCTTAGAGGGTAGCGGGAGCGGTACGCAGTATTTT
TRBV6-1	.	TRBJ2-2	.	CASSDRLVAGELFF	TGTGCCAGCAGTGACCGACTAGTCGCCGGGGAGCTGTTTTTT
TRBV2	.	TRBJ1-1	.	CASSRQPNTEAFF	TGTGCCAGCAGTAGACAGCCAAACACTGAAGCTTTCTTT
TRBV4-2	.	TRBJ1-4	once	CASSHSGDRREKLFF	TGTGCCAGCAGCCACTCCGGAGACAGACGGGAAAAACTGTTTTTT
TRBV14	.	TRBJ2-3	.	CASSVLQGIGTDTQYF	TGTGCCAGCAGCGTCCTGCAGGGAATAGGCACAGATACGCAGTATTTT